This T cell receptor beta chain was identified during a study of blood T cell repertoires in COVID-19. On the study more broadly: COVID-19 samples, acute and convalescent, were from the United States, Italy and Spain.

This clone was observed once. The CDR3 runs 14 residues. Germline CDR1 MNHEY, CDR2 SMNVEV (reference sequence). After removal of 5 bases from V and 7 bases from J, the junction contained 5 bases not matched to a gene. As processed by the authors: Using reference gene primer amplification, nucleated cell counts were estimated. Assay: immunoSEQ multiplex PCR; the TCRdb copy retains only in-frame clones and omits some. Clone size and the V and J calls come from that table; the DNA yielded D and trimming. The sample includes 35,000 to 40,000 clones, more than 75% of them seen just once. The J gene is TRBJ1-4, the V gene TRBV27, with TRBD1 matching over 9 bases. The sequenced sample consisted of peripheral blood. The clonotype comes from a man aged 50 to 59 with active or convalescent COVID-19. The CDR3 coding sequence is TGTGCCAGCAGTCAGACAGGGGGGGGTGAAAAACTGTTTTTT. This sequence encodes CASSQTGGGEKLFF.